These T cell receptor beta chains were read from a single sample in a study of blood T cells in healthy people across ages. MiXCR, run by TCRdb on the 5' RACE reads, gives a single entry per CDR3 protein. The sample has hundreds of thousands of distinct CDR3 sequences, under 25% seen once; the top ten hold 3.5% to 4%. Source material: blood. The receptors derive from a man between 65 and 80 years old in good health. CDR3s include the opening cysteine and the closing phenylalanine or tryptophan. A D gene is named only where the DNA matches it firmly. A clone size is listed for some rows: how often the clone was seen (once, few, many), or a class if it is expanded.

few,TRBV5-6,TRBJ2-1,.,TGTGCCAGCAGCTTGGGCCCTAACTTGGGTCAAGCGAACAATGAGCAGTTCTTC,CASSLGPNLGQANNEQFF
few,TRBV12-3/TRBV12-4,TRBJ1-2,.,TGTGCCAGCAGTTCGCCTGTGGGCGGCGTAGGCTACACCTTC,CASSSPVGGVGYTF
.,TRBV5-6,TRBJ1-1,.,TGTGCCAGCAGCCAGTGGGCAGAGAACACTGAAGCTTTCTTT,CASSQWAENTEAFF
.,TRBV5-1,TRBJ2-2,TRBD2,TGCGCCAGCAGTAGCGAGCCAGCGGGAGCAACCGGGGAGCTGTTTTTT,CASSSEPAGATGELFF
few,TRBV6-1,TRBJ1-1,.,TGTGCCAGCAAAACAGCGTACACTGAAGCTTTCTTT,CASKTAYTEAFF
.,TRBV5-5,TRBJ2-7,TRBD1,TGTGCCAGCAGCTTGGAGGGACAGGGTATCTACGAGCAGTACTTC,CASSLEGQGIYEQYF
few,TRBV6-4,TRBJ2-7,.,TGTGCCAGCAGTGACAACGTGGGGGGTTTGGGACCCTACGAGCAGTACTTC,CASSDNVGGLGPYEQYF
.,TRBV11-3,TRBJ2-1,.,TGTGCCAGCAGCCCTAATCGAGACAATGAGCAGTTCTTC,CASSPNRDNEQFF
few,TRBV20-1,TRBJ2-1,TRBD2,TGCAGTGCCGCGGGAGAGGAATCCTACAATGAGCAGTTCTTC,CSAAGEESYNEQFF
.,TRBV29-1,TRBJ2-2,TRBD1,TGCAGCGGACGGGACAGAACCGGGGAGCTGTTTTTT,CSGRDRTGELFF
.,TRBV5-1,TRBJ2-3,.,TGCGCCAGCAGCTTGGTGAAAGCCTCTACAGATACGCAGTATTTT,CASSLVKASTDTQYF
.,TRBV7-2,TRBJ1-2,.,TGTGCCAGCAGCCCCGCAGGAATTTATGGCTACACCTTC,CASSPAGIYGYTF
few,TRBV12-3/TRBV12-4,TRBJ1-2,.,TGTGCCAGCAGAAACCTGGGACGAGGCTACACCTTC,CASRNLGRGYTF
.,TRBV6-1,TRBJ2-7,.,TGTGCCAGCAGTGGAGACGGGACACCTGGTTACGAGCAGTACTTC,CASSGDGTPGYEQYF
.,TRBV18,TRBJ2-5,.,TGTGCCAGCTCACCAATTTCCCTGGGGCAAGAGACCCAGTACTTC,CASSPISLGQETQYF
many,TRBV11-2,TRBJ1-4,.,TGTGCCAGCAGCGTCCAATTTCAGGAAAAACTGTTTTTT,CASSVQFQEKLFF
few,TRBV29-1,TRBJ2-7,.,TGCAGCGTTGAAGATGGCGGGTTAGGAAGACGCGAGCAGTACTTC,CSVEDGGLGRREQYF
.,TRBV20-1,TRBJ1-5,.,TGCAGTGGGGTAGGGGAGTCGAATAGACAGCCCCAGCATTTT,CSGVGESNRQPQHF
few,TRBV11-1,TRBJ1-2,TRBD1,TGTGCCAGCAGCTACGACAGGGGGCCAAACTATGGCTACACCTTC,CASSYDRGPNYGYTF
many,TRBV12-3/TRBV12-4,TRBJ2-4,.,TGTGCCAGCAGCCGCAAGGGGGGTCAGTACTTC,CASSRKGGQYF
few,TRBV27,TRBJ2-1,TRBD1,TGTGCCAGCAGCCGGGACAGGGCGCGCAATGAGCAGTTCTTC,CASSRDRARNEQFF